The 3 T cell receptor beta chains below all came from one sample that was sequenced in a study of shared clonotypes between healthy human individuals. TCRdb's copy holds only in-frame clones and misses some; the assay was immunoSEQ multiplex PCR. Here the sample spans around 2.1 million clones, approximately 95% being singletons. The sample was naive CD4+ T cells sorted from blood. Subset denoted: CD45RA+ positively selected. These receptors were taken from a man aged 18-30 years in good health.

The chain couples TRBV30 to TRBJ1-5; possibly TRBD1 for D (5 bases). There are 17 residues in the CDR3. V lost 3 bases and J lost 0, with 18 bases in between. Per germline, CDR1 GTSNPN and CDR2 SVGIG (reference sequence). The CDR3 nucleotides read TGTGCCTGGAGCCCGGGACGCACTAGTTCTAGCAATCAGCCCCAGCATTTT. Translation gives CAWSPGRTSSSNQPQHF.

The rearrangement links TRBV5-6 to TRBJ2-3, with no clear D. The CDR3 totals 15 residues. CDR1 and CDR2 from the germline V gene are SGHDT and YYEEEE. V was pared by 2 bases and J by 1 base, with 11 bases between. The DNA of the CDR3 is TGTGCCAGCAGCTTCCCTCAATTTGGCACAGATACGCAGTATTTT. Encoded protein: CASSFPQFGTDTQYF.

V usage is TRBV5-1 and J usage is TRBJ2-3; perhaps TRBD1 as D (6 bases). V was cut by 3 bases and J by 2 bases, with 10 bases left in between. Looked up from germline, CDR1 is SGHRS and CDR2 is YFSETQ. The CDR3 spans 14 residues. The CDR3 here is CASSSGQPTDTQYF. The CDR3 nucleotides are TGCGCCAGCAGCTCAGGACAGCCCACAGATACGCAGTATTTT.